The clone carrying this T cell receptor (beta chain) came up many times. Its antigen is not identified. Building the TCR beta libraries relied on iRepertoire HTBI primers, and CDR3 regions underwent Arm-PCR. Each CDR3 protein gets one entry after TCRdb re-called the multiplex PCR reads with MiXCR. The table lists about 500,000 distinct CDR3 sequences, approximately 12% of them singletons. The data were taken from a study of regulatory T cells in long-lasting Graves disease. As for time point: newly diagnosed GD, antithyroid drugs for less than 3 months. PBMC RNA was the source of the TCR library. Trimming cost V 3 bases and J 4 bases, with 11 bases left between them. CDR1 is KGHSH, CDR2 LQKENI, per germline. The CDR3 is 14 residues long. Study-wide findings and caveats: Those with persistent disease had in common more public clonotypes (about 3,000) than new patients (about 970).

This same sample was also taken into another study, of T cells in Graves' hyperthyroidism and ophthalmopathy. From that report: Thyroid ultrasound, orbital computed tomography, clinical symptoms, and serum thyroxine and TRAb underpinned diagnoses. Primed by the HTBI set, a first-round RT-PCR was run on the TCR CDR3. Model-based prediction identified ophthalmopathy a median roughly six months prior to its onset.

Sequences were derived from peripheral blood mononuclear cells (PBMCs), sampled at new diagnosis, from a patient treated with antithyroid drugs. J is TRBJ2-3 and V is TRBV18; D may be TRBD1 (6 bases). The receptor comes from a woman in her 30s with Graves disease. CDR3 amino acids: CASSPTTGSDTQYF. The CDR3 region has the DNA TGTGCCAGCTCACCGACGACAGGTTCAGATACGCAGTATTTT.